What follows are 16 T cell receptor beta chains derived from one specimen sequenced in a study of cytomegalovirus exposure and HLA in healthy donors. PCR involved 60 Vbeta and 13 Jbeta primers. Data came from immunoSEQ multiplex PCR; TCRdb stores just in-frame clones and leaves some out. The profile shows about 280,000 clones, approximately 90% of them singletons. Sequencing was done on a sample of PBMCs. These receptors came from a woman aged 18-29 years in good health and CMV-seronegative.

The V and J genes are TRBV5-5 and TRBJ2-2, with D possibly TRBD1 on 6 matching bases. Germline V gene lookup returns CDR1 SGHKS and CDR2 YYEKEE (reference sequence). This CDR3 comprises 15 residues. The V gene lost 2 bases and the J gene lost 3 bases, with 11 bases spanning the gap. This CDR3 reads CASSLDRIDTGELFF. The CDR3 nucleotides read TGTGCCAGCAGCTTAGACAGGATTGACACCGGGGAGCTGTTTTTT.

With regard to this clone: Germline and junction disagree at one end, which may indicate a read error. Other nucleotide sequences from this sample produce the same CDR3. CDR3 DNA: TGTGCCAGCAGTTACTCCGGTGGTGTCTATGAACAGTTCTTC. Amino acid sequence: CASSYSGGVYEQFF. This chain uses TRBV6-5 with TRBJ2-1; D gene uncertain. The CDR3 runs 14 residues. Germline lookup yields CDR1 MNHEY and CDR2 SVGAGI.

The genes are TRBV5-4 and TRBJ1-2; 7 positions match TRBD1. Germline V gene data show CDR1 as SGHNT and CDR2 as YYREEE (reference sequence). CDR3 length: 15 residues. Trimming took 6 bases from V and 4 from J; bases not matched to a gene: 12. CDR3 residues: CASTRGRGTAYGYTF. In DNA form, the CDR3 reads TGTGCCAGCACTCGGGGTAGGGGGACAGCCTATGGCTACACCTTC. Full variable domain (remainder filled in from reference TRBV5-4 and TRBJ1-2): ETGVTQSPTHLIKTRGQQVTLRCSSQSGHNTVSWYQQALGQGPQFIFQYYREEENGRGNFPPRFSGLQFPNYSSELNVNALELDDSALYLCASTRGRGTAYGYTFGSGTRLTVV.

This chain links TRBV6-1 with TRBJ2-7; 9 nucleotides agree with TRBD2. After removal of 7 bases from V and 5 bases from J, the junction contained 12 bases not matched to a gene. Per germline, CDR1 MNHNS and CDR2 SASEGT. The CDR3 is 15 residues long. Written as DNA, the CDR3 is TGTGCCAGCAAGGGCTCCGGGACTAGCCTCCACGAGCAGTACTTC. This sequence encodes CASKGSGTSLHEQYF.

V usage is TRBV5-6 and J usage is TRBJ1-2, with D uncertain. The CDR3 runs 12 residues. Trimming shortened V by 0 bases and J by 5 bases, and 5 bases separated the two germline ends. CDR1 SGHDT and CDR2 YYEEEE come from the germline V gene. Written as DNA, the CDR3 is TGTGCCAGCAGCTTGGCCGAGTATGGCTACACCTTC. Amino acid sequence: CASSLAEYGYTF.

The chain joins TRBV6-6 to TRBJ1-5; tentatively, D is TRBD1 (6 bases). The CDR3 runs 12 residues. Per the germline V gene, CDR1 is MNHNY and CDR2 is SVGAGI (reference sequence). Between the trimmed V and J ends, which lost 6 bases and 5 bases, there was a span of 8 bases. In DNA form, the CDR3 reads TGTGCCAGCAGACAGGGCGATCAGCCCCAGCATTTT. As protein: CASRQGDQPQHF.

The chain has TRBV6-5 and TRBJ2-5, with D hard to call. CDR3 length: 15 residues. Germline V gives CDR1 MNHEY, CDR2 SVGAGI. V was cut by 0 bases and J by 2 bases, with 10 bases left in between. The CDR3 DNA follows: TGTGCCAGCAGTTACTCGATGAGAGTTCAAGAGACCCAGTACTTC. This codes for CASSYSMRVQETQYF.

This chain joins TRBV29-1 and TRBJ1-1; D is ambiguous. The V end lost 2 bases, the J end lost 0 bases, and 13 bases lay between the germline ends. CDR3 length equals 15 residues. Germline V lookup: CDR1 SQVTM, CDR2 ANQGSEA. In DNA form, the CDR3 reads TGCAGCGTTGAAAGGGCGGGATCAATGAACACTGAAGCTTTCTTT. Protein: CSVERAGSMNTEAFF.

The V and J genes are TRBV12-5 and TRBJ2-6; a weak D match, TRBD1 (6 bases). Germline-derived CDR1 and CDR2 are LGHNT and FRNRAP. The V and J ends lost 3 bases and 2 bases respectively, with 14 bases between them. The CDR3 extends over 17 amino acids. CDR3 DNA sequence: TGTGCTAGTGGTTTTTTACAGGGTAACGCTGGGGCCAACGTCCTGACTTTC. This gives the protein CASGFLQGNAGANVLTF.

CDR3 sequence: CATSREELRDNEQFF. CDR3 DNA: TGTGCCACCAGCAGAGAGGAGTTGCGGGACAATGAGCAGTTCTTC. The chain has TRBV15 and TRBJ2-1, with D maybe TRBD2 (5 bases). V shed 0 bases and J shed 5 bases, with 11 bases lying between them. Germline V lookup: CDR1 LNHNV, CDR2 YYDKDF (reference sequence). There are 15 residues in the CDR3.

The chain couples TRBV9 to TRBJ2-2, with 7 nucleotides matching TRBD1. Germline V CDR1 and CDR2: SGDLS, YYNGEE. This CDR3 is built from 16 residues. Trimming took 3 bases from V and 4 from J; bases not matched to a gene: 9. The CDR3 nucleotides are TGTGCCAGCAGCGGGTTCCGGGACAGATCCACCGGGGAGCTGTTTTTT. It translates to CASSGFRDRSTGELFF.

Concerning this clone: A read error may account for a junction end that differs from germline. The chain recombines TRBV7-7 with TRBJ2-5, with D tentatively TRBD2 (5 bases). The length of the CDR3 is 12 residues. Germline V CDR1 and CDR2: SSHAT, FNYEAQ (reference sequence). The DNA for the CDR3 is TGTGCTAGCAGCCCTAGAGGGGAGACCCAGTACTTC. Translating gives CASSPRGETQYF. Complete variable domain (other parts from reference TRBV7-7 and TRBJ2-5): GAGVSQSPRYKVTKRGQDVTLRCDPISSHATLYWYQQALGQGPEFLTYFNYEAQPDKSGLPSDRFSAERPEGSISTLTIQRTEQRDSAMYRCASSPRGETQYFGPGTRLLVL.

CDR3 DNA sequence: TGTGCCTCCCTCGAGATCTTCTCTGGAAACACCATATATTTT. Its protein product is CASLEIFSGNTIYF. This chain uses TRBV6-1 with TRBJ1-3; no firm D call. Trimming removed 11 bases at V and 0 bases at J, with 14 bases between. CDR1 is MNHNS, CDR2 SASEGT, per germline. The CDR3 covers 14 residues.

Concerning this clone itself: At the DNA level, this CDR3 is encoded by other sequences in the same sample as well. This chain joins TRBV25-1 and TRBJ1-6; D unclear. Germline loops: CDR1 MGHDK, CDR2 SYGVNS. This CDR3 is 13 amino acids long. Trimming removed 5 bases from V and 4 bases from J, with 6 bases in between. In DNA, the CDR3 is TGTGCCAGCAGTAGAGATTATAATTCACCCCTCCACTTT. Translating it yields CASSRDYNSPLHF. Together with reference TRBV25-1 and TRBJ1-6, the CDR3 gives the full variable domain: EADIYQTPRYLVIGTGKKITLECSQTMGHDKMYWYQQDPGMELHLIHYSYGVNSTEKGDLSSESTVSRIRTEHFPLTLESARPSHTSQYLCASSRDYNSPLHFGNGTRLTVT.

V gene TRBV7-9 combines with J gene TRBJ1-2, with D unresolved. The ends were cut back, 7 bases at V and 4 bases at J, with 16 bases in the middle. In germline, CDR1 is SEHNR, CDR2 FQNEAQ (reference sequence). CDR3 length equals 14 residues. CDR3 loop: CASNPKAGPYGYTF. The CDR3 bases are TGTGCCAGCAACCCAAAGGCAGGCCCCTATGGCTACACCTTC.

This clone was picked up one time. This chain links TRBV6-6 with TRBJ1-6, with 8 bases identical to TRBD1. With 6 bases clipped from V and 5 bases from J, the junction kept 6 bases outside the gene matches. Germline V gene data show CDR1 as MNHNY and CDR2 as SVGAGI (reference sequence). The CDR3 has 15 amino acids. The CDR3 DNA follows: TGTGCCAGCAGCCCCCTGGACAGGGATAATTCACCCCTCCACTTT. Protein sequence: CASSPLDRDNSPLHF.